Below are 20 T cell receptor beta chains sequenced from a single sample in a study of T-cell memory formation after mild COVID-19. One entry per CDR3 protein results from TCRdb running MiXCR on the 5' RACE reads. The data hold some 330,000 distinct CDR3 sequences, with under 25% observed a single time. The sequenced material came from PBMCs or a T cell subset sorted from them (not recorded which). The origin of the receptors is an adult woman who had mild COVID-19 (a few samples of this study predate the infection). Cell type and time point are not known.

DNA for the CDR3: TGTGCCAGCAGTTTCCCCGTTCGGGGCCGAGAGTACTATGGCTACACCTTC. Translation: CASSFPVRGREYYGYTF. This chain joins TRBV6-2 or TRBV6-3 and TRBJ1-2; TRBD1 is a possible D gene (5 bases). Trimming took off 4 bases at V and 3 bases at J, with 21 bases between the two ends. The CDR3 sequence is 17 residues long. The germline gives CDR1 MNHEY, CDR2 SVGEGT.

The chain employs TRBV15 and TRBJ2-3; D not resolved. V gave up 3 bases and J gave up 8 bases, with 12 bases separating them. Germline V gene lookup returns CDR1 LNHNV and CDR2 YYDKDF (reference sequence). The CDR3 runs to 13 residues. The CDR3 DNA reads TGTGCCACCAGCAGCCTTACAGCATCTACGCAGTATTTT. The encoded protein is CATSSLTASTQYF.

The J gene is TRBJ2-5, the V gene TRBV15, with D possibly TRBD2 on 5 matching bases. This CDR3 region has 14 residues. The V and J ends lost 6 bases and 4 bases respectively, with 15 bases between them. The germline gives CDR1 LNHNV, CDR2 YYDKDF (reference sequence). The CDR3: CATSERAVGETQYF. Here the CDR3 DNA reads TGTGCCACCAGTGAGAGGGCAGTTGGAGAGACCCAGTACTTC.

The V gene is TRBV7-9, the J gene TRBJ2-1; perhaps D is TRBD1 or TRBD2 (5 bases each). The V end lost 7 bases, the J end lost 2 bases, and 15 bases lay between the germline ends. This CDR3 is 15 amino acids long. Per germline, CDR1 SEHNR and CDR2 FQNEAQ (reference sequence). The DNA of the CDR3 is TGTGCCAGCACCCTTGGGGGACGTACCTACAATGAGCAGTTCTTC. Its translation: CASTLGGRTYNEQFF.

The V and J genes are TRBV5-8 and TRBJ2-3; the D is unclear. Germline V gene data show CDR1 as SGHTS and CDR2 as YDEGEE. The CDR3 extends over 15 amino acids. The germline V and J ends were trimmed by 4 bases and 3 bases, with 15 bases remaining between them. The CDR3 DNA is TGTGCCAGCAGCCCTTTCTCCTATCGGACAGATACGCAGTATTTT. Its protein product is CASSPFSYRTDTQYF. The full variable domain, in which reference TRBV5-8 and TRBJ2-3 provide the parts outside the CDR3, is EAGVTQSPTHLIKTRGQQATLRCSPISGHTSVYWYQQALGLGLQFLLWYDEGEERNRGNFPPRFSGRQFPNYSSELNVNALELEDSALYLCASSPFSYRTDTQYFGPGTRLTVL.

This clonotype was seen a handful of times. The rearrangement joins TRBV12-3 or TRBV12-4 to TRBJ1-2, with no clear D. V lost 4 bases and J lost 2, with 5 bases in between. The CDR3 is 12 residues long. The CDR3 region is CASSSQNYGYTF. CDR3 nucleotide sequence: TGTGCCAGCAGTTCACAGAACTATGGCTACACCTTC.

This clonotype turned up a few times. One end of the junction is discordant with germline, which a read error may explain. J is TRBJ2-5 and V is TRBV7-2; 15 bases agree with TRBD2. This CDR3 spans 17 amino acids. In germline, CDR1 is SGHTA, CDR2 FQGNSA. DNA of the CDR3: TGTGCCAGCAGCTCCTCTGGACTAGCGGGGGGGCAAGGGACCCAGTACTTC. Translation: CASSSSGLAGGQGTQYF.

This clonotype has a count of ten or more. This rearrangement joins TRBV12-3 or TRBV12-4 to TRBJ2-5; no definite D call. Trimming took 6 bases from V and 4 from J, leaving 3 bases between them. This CDR3 region has 10 residues. CDR3 DNA: TGTGCCAGCAGGGGAGAGACCCAGTACTTC. As protein: CASRGETQYF.

This clonotype turned up a few times. This chain joins TRBV4-1 and TRBJ2-1; 16 bases match TRBD2. This CDR3 has 15 residues. The germline V gene encodes CDR1 MGHRA and CDR2 YSYEKL. J gave up 6 bases and V 8 bases, and 4 bases lay outside the gene matches. The CDR3, as DNA: TGCGCCAGCGGGACTAGCGGGGGGGCAGGCAATGAGCAGTTCTTC. It is translated as CASGTSGGAGNEQFF.

This clonotype was picked up a small number of times. The chain combines TRBV5-1 with TRBJ2-4; possible D gene TRBD2, 7 bases. Trimming took 2 bases from V and 1 from J, leaving 13 bases between them. The CDR3 sequence is 16 residues long. Germline V gene lookup returns CDR1 SGHRS and CDR2 YFSETQ. CDR3 residues: CASSFSGGEAKNIQYF. For the CDR3, the DNA is TGCGCCAGCAGCTTTTCGGGGGGCGAGGCCAAAAACATTCAGTACTTC.

The CDR3 DNA follows: TGCAGTGCTAGAGATAGTTCATCCGGAGGTCATGGCTACACCTTC. It yields the protein CSARDSSSGGHGYTF. V is TRBV20-1 and J is TRBJ1-2; D is unclear. The CDR3 is 15 residues long. Trimming cost V 0 bases and J 6 bases, with 17 bases left between them. The germline V gene encodes CDR1 DFQATT and CDR2 SNEGSKA (reference sequence).

This clonotype has only a few counts. The chain carries TRBV6-6 and TRBJ2-5; 11 nucleotides align to TRBD1. Germline V lookup: CDR1 MNHNY, CDR2 SVGAGI (reference sequence). This CDR3 is 14 amino acids long. The J segment lost 5 bases and the V segment lost 8 bases, leaving 7 bases of the junction unmatched. CDR3 protein: CASLRDRGAETQYF. CDR3 coding DNA: TGTGCCAGCCTCCGGGACAGGGGGGCCGAGACCCAGTACTTC.

This clonotype was recorded many times. The genes are TRBV12-3 or TRBV12-4 and TRBJ2-7; the D is unclear. CDR3 length equals 10 residues. Trimming cost V 2 bases and J 13 bases, with 9 bases left between them. The CDR3 region is CASSLTRLYF. The DNA for the CDR3 is TGTGCCAGCAGTTTAACGCGACTCTACTTC.

Only a few counts were recorded for this clonotype. This chain connects TRBV12-3 or TRBV12-4 to TRBJ2-2; TRBD2 aligns across 15 bases. Trimming at V came to 5 bases and at J to 6 bases, leaving 4 bases not matched to a gene. The CDR3 spans 16 residues. Here the CDR3 DNA reads TGTGCCAGCAGTAGGACTAGCGGGAGGGTTGCCGGGGAGCTGTTTTTT. Protein sequence: CASSRTSGRVAGELFF.

This clonotype occurred many times. The V call is TRBV7-6, the J call TRBJ1-2; TRBD1 is a possible D gene (6 bases). V dropped 5 bases and J dropped 6 bases, with 19 bases sitting between them. The CDR3 runs to 15 residues. Germline lookup yields CDR1 SGHVS and CDR2 FNYEAQ. In nucleotides, the CDR3 is TGTGCCAGCAGCCCGAGAGAGACAGGATTAAATGGCTACACCTTC. Its protein is CASSPRETGLNGYTF.

A few counts support this clonotype. The chain has TRBV24-1 and TRBJ1-5; D uncertain. This CDR3 contains 13 residues. CDR1 is KGHDR and CDR2 is SFDVKD in the germline V gene. Trimming removed 9 bases from V and 0 bases from J, with 8 bases in between. The CDR3 region has the DNA TGTGCCACCCAACTACATAGCAATCAGCCCCAGCATTTT. It codes for CATQLHSNQPQHF.

Written as DNA, the CDR3 is TGTGCCAGCAGCTTGGACAGGGCGGCTGGGGCCAACGTCCTGACTTTC. Encoded protein: CASSLDRAAGANVLTF. The rearrangement uses TRBV5-8 and TRBJ2-6, with D possibly TRBD1 on 6 matching bases. The CDR3 contains 16 residues. With 0 bases removed from V and 2 bases from J, the gap between germline ends came to 9 bases. In germline, CDR1 is SGHTS, CDR2 YDEGEE.

The sample holds a few counts of this clonotype. The chain combines TRBV29-1 with TRBJ2-3; no clear D. The CDR3 length is 11 residues. Germline V gives CDR1 SQVTM, CDR2 ANQGSEA. V was clipped by 4 bases and J by 6 bases, with 8 bases between them. CDR3 residues: CSVATFDTQYF. The CDR3 nucleotides read TGCAGCGTTGCCACGTTTGATACGCAGTATTTT.

CDR3 in DNA: TGTGCCAGCAGCCCAACCGGGACATGCTTCTACGAGCAGTACTTC. Amino acid sequence: CASSPTGTCFYEQYF. This chain connects TRBV3-1 to TRBJ2-7; D may be TRBD1 (6 bases). The CDR3 is 15 residues long. CDR1 and CDR2 (germline): LGHDT, YNNKEL (reference sequence). The V gene lost 4 bases and the J gene lost 3 bases, with 16 bases spanning the gap.

The CDR3 DNA follows: TGTGCCAGCAGAAGGACAGGATGGGAGACTGAAGCTTTCTTT. It codes for CASRRTGWETEAFF. The chain combines TRBV12-3 or TRBV12-4 with TRBJ1-1, with TRBD1 matching 7 bases. This CDR3 comprises 14 residues. V shed 6 bases and J 5 bases; nucleotides not matched to a gene: 9.